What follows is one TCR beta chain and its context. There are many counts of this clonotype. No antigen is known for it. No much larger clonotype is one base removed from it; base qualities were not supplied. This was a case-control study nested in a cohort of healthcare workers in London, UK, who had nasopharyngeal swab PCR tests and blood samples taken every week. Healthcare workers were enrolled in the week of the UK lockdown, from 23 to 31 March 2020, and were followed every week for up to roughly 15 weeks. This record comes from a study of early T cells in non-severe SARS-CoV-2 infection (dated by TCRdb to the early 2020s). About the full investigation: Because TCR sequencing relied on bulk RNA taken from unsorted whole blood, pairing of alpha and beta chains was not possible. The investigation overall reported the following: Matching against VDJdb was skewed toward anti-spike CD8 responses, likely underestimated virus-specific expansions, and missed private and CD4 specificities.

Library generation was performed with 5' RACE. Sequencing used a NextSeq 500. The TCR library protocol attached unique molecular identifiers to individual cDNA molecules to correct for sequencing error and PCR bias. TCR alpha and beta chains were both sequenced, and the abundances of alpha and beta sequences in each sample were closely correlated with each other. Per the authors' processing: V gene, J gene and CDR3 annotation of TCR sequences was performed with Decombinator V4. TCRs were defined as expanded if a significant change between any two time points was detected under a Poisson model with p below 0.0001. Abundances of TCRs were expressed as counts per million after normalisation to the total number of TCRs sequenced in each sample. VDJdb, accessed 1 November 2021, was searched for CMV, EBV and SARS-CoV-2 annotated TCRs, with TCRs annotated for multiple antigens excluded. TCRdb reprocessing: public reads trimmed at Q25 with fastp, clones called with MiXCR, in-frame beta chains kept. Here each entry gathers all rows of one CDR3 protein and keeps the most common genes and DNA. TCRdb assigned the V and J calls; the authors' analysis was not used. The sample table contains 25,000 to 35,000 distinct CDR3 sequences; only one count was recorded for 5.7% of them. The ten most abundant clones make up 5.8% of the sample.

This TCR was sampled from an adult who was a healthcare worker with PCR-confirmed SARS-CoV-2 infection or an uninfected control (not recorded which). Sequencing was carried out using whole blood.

The DNA is TGCAGTGCTAGAGATGGGGGGCAGGTCCTCAATCAGCCCCAGCATTTT. This gives the protein CSARDGGQVLNQPQHF. Recombination joined TRBV20-1 with TRBJ1-5; TRBD1 might be the D gene, on 6 matching bases. For CDR1 and CDR2, the germline V gene (reference sequence) lists DFQATT and SNEGSKA. From its cysteine to its phenylalanine, the CDR3 spans 16 amino acids. Only CDR3 DNA remains: 48 bases, in frame from the first base. The V end loses 0 bases and the J end loses 3 bases, and a stretch of 15 bases separates them.